What follows are 18 T cell receptor beta chains derived from one specimen sequenced in a study of cytomegalovirus exposure and HLA in healthy donors. The repertoire was sequenced with immunoSEQ multiplex PCR; TCRdb's copy has only in-frame clones and lacks some. The sample has 300,000 to 400,000 clones, 75% to 90% seen once. Input material: PBMCs. Receptors were obtained from a woman under 30 in good health and CMV-seronegative.

The V gene is TRBV19, the J gene TRBJ2-3, with TRBD1 identical over 9 bases. The CDR3 has 14 residues. Germline lookup yields CDR1 LNHDA and CDR2 SQIVND (reference sequence). V lost 4 bases, J lost 6 bases, and 5 bases stayed unmatched. DNA for the CDR3: TGTGCCAGTAGTACGGGACAGGGATTGGATACGCAGTATTTT. Translation gives CASSTGQGLDTQYF.

The genes are TRBV27 and TRBJ2-1; TRBD2 agrees at 9 bases. The CDR3 spans 18 residues. Germline V gives CDR1 MNHEY, CDR2 SMNVEV (reference sequence). V was pared by 5 bases and J by 0 bases, with 11 bases of the junction left unmatched. The CDR3 is CASSPPPSSGSSYNEQFF. CDR3 nucleotide sequence: TGTGCCAGCAGTCCTCCCCCGAGTAGCGGGAGCTCCTACAATGAGCAGTTCTTC.

J is TRBJ2-5 and V is TRBV7-9; D gene uncertain. Trimming pared 2 bases from V and 3 bases from J, leaving 7 bases between. Germline V CDR1 and CDR2: SEHNR, FQNEAQ (reference sequence). The CDR3 covers 13 residues. CDR3 amino acids: CASSLSGEETQYF. The CDR3 bases are TGTGCCAGCAGCTTAAGTGGAGAAGAGACCCAGTACTTC.

V usage is TRBV15 and J usage is TRBJ2-7; 10 nucleotides match TRBD2. Germline V lookup: CDR1 LNHNV, CDR2 YYDKDF (reference sequence). V shed 5 bases and J 4 bases; nucleotides not matched to a gene: 8. CDR3 length: 15 residues. DNA for the CDR3: TGTGCCACCAGCCTAGTTGCTAGCGGGAGTTACGAGCAGTACTTC. Translation gives CATSLVASGSYEQYF.

The chain carries TRBV18 and TRBJ1-4; 8 bases map to TRBD1. CDR3 size: 13 residues. The V gene's germline CDR1 is KGHSH and CDR2 LQKENI. The V and J ends lost 8 bases and 6 bases, in that order; junction bases with no gene match: 5. The CDR3 DNA sequence: TGTGCCAGCGCAGGACAGGGCCATGAAAAACTGTTTTTT. Translated, it gives CASAGQGHEKLFF.

V gene TRBV27 combines with J gene TRBJ2-3; D is unresolved. Between the trimmed V and J ends, which lost 6 bases and 0 bases, there was a span of 7 bases. Germline CDR1 is MNHEY and CDR2 is SMNVEV (reference sequence). The CDR3 contains 13 residues. CDR3 region: CASRRQSTDTQYF. For the CDR3, the DNA is TGTGCCAGCAGGAGGCAAAGCACAGATACGCAGTATTTT.

The chain carries TRBV18 and TRBJ1-1, with D unresolved. V dropped 10 bases and J dropped 5 bases, with 17 bases sitting between them. There are 13 residues in the CDR3. From germline, CDR1 is KGHSH and CDR2 LQKENI. CDR3 protein: CATSPLTGTEAFF. The DNA for the CDR3 is TGTGCCACTTCACCATTGACGGGGACTGAAGCTTTCTTT. The entire variable domain, with the rest obtained from reference TRBV18 and TRBJ1-1, is as follows: NAGVMQNPRHLVRRRGQEARLRCSPMKGHSHVYWYRQLPEEGLKFMVYLQKENIIDESGMPKERFSAEFPKEGPSILRIQQVVRGDSAAYFCATSPLTGTEAFFGQGTRLTVV.

Of note for this clone: Different DNA sequences within this sample yield the same CDR3. This chain links TRBV19 with TRBJ2-7, with no clear D. This CDR3 is built from 13 residues. Germline CDR1 is LNHDA and CDR2 is SQIVND (reference sequence). V gave up 1 base and J gave up 3 bases, with 7 bases separating them. In nucleotides, the CDR3 is TGTGCCAGTAGTATAGGGCTGAACTACGAGCAGTACTTC. It specifies CASSIGLNYEQYF.

The V call is TRBV13, the J call TRBJ1-2; D gene uncertain. The germline CDR1 and CDR2 sequences are PRHDT and FYEKMQ (reference sequence). V was pared by 0 bases and J by 8 bases, with 7 bases between. The CDR3 totals 12 residues. The CDR3, as DNA: TGTGCCAGCAGCTTAGGTACAGCAGGCTACACCTTC. This gives the protein CASSLGTAGYTF.

CDR3 sequence (DNA): TGTGCCAGCAGTGAAGGGGGCAGGGAGGCGAATGGCTACACCTTC. Protein product: CASSEGGREANGYTF. The chain is built from TRBV6-1 and TRBJ1-2; maybe TRBD1 (5 bases). The CDR3 covers 15 residues. V lost 1 base and J 6 bases, leaving 15 bases between the germline ends. Germline loops: CDR1 MNHNS, CDR2 SASEGT.

With regard to this clone: The sample holds other DNA sequences that translate to the same CDR3. The V gene is TRBV30, the J gene TRBJ2-7, with D perhaps matching TRBD1 (6 bases). Germline V gene lookup returns CDR1 GTSNPN and CDR2 SVGIG (reference sequence). Trimming took off 3 bases at V and 2 bases at J, with 11 bases between the two ends. The CDR3 covers 13 residues. Here the CDR3 reads CAWRSDRAYEQYF. CDR3 nucleotide sequence: TGTGCCTGGAGATCGGACAGAGCCTACGAGCAGTACTTC.

This chain uses TRBV9 with TRBJ2-1; D might be TRBD2 (5 bases). V dropped 4 bases and J dropped 4 bases, with 12 bases sitting between them. This CDR3 contains 14 residues. Germline-derived CDR1 and CDR2 are SGDLS and YYNGEE. The CDR3: CASSPRTSYNEQFF. In DNA form, the CDR3 reads TGTGCCAGCAGCCCCCGGACTTCTTACAATGAGCAGTTCTTC.

V gene TRBV7-9 combines with J gene TRBJ1-3; D is undetermined. V lost 6 bases and J lost 1, with 16 bases in between. The CDR3 extends over 16 amino acids. Germline CDR1 is SEHNR and CDR2 is FQNEAQ (reference sequence). CDR3 in DNA: TGTGCCAGCAGGACTGAGAGAGGGTGGTCTGGAAACACCATATATTTT. This encodes CASRTERGWSGNTIYF.

This chain joins TRBV7-8 and TRBJ2-3, with 15 nucleotides matching TRBD2. With V trimmed by 5 bases and J by 3 bases, 12 bases remained unmatched. This CDR3 has 19 amino acids. Germline values: CDR1 SGHVS, CDR2 FQNEAQ. The CDR3 DNA is TGTGCCAGCAGCCCCCGGACTAGCGGGAGGGCCGGGGGGACAGATACGCAGTATTTT. This sequence encodes CASSPRTSGRAGGTDTQYF.

This sequence joins TRBV28 and TRBJ1-2; perhaps TRBD1 as D (6 bases). The CDR3 runs to 15 residues. CDR1 MDHEN and CDR2 SYDVKM come from the germline V gene. V was trimmed by 6 bases and J by 8 bases, leaving 22 bases between them. The CDR3 here is CASSPEGQGKGGYTF. CDR3 in DNA: TGTGCCAGCAGCCCGGAAGGGCAGGGGAAAGGAGGCTACACCTTC.

V usage is TRBV27 and J usage is TRBJ2-1; 12 nucleotides align to TRBD2. This CDR3 has 19 amino acids. The V segment lost 2 bases and the J segment 7 bases; nucleotides outside the gene matches: 15. Germline V gene lookup returns CDR1 MNHEY and CDR2 SMNVEV (reference sequence). In DNA, the CDR3 is TGTGCCAGCAGTTTAATACGACTAGCGGGAGATGCTGGTGGGAATGAGCAGTTCTTC. Its protein is CASSLIRLAGDAGGNEQFF.

This chain joins TRBV28 and TRBJ2-7, with D perhaps matching TRBD1 (6 bases). V was trimmed by 1 base and J by 0 bases, leaving 10 bases between them. The V gene's germline CDR1 is MDHEN and CDR2 SYDVKM. The CDR3 covers 15 residues. The CDR3 DNA reads as TGTGCCAGCAGTTTATCCGACAGGACCTCCTACGAGCAGTACTTC. Translating it yields CASSLSDRTSYEQYF.

The chain links TRBV5-1 to TRBJ1-1; 10 bases align to TRBD1. The CDR3 runs 15 residues. Trimming at V came to 3 bases and at J to 7 bases, leaving 9 bases not matched to a gene. Germline CDR1 is SGHRS and CDR2 is YFSETQ. DNA for the CDR3: TGCGCCAGCAGCTCAGTGGGACAGGGGCGCGGTGAAGCTTTCTTT. Residues: CASSSVGQGRGEAFF.